This TCR beta chain came from a study of blood T cell repertoires in COVID-19. V lost 2 bases, J lost 7 bases, and 11 bases stayed unmatched. The CDR3 is 16 residues long. The V gene's germline CDR1 is SGHTA and CDR2 FQGNSA. Repertoires were generated with immunoSEQ multiplex PCR, while TCRdb's copy carries only in-frame clones and drops some. Among just over 250,000 clones listed, more than 85% were seen once. The rearrangement uses TRBV7-2 and TRBJ2-3; 8 bases agree with TRBD2. Sequenced: peripheral blood. The sequence was obtained from a person aged 18-35 years with COVID-19, enrolled during active disease. The DNA for the CDR3 is TGTGCCAGCAGCTTATTTCCAGCGGGAGTTTTAAATACGCAGTATTTT. Protein: CASSLFPAGVLNTQYF.